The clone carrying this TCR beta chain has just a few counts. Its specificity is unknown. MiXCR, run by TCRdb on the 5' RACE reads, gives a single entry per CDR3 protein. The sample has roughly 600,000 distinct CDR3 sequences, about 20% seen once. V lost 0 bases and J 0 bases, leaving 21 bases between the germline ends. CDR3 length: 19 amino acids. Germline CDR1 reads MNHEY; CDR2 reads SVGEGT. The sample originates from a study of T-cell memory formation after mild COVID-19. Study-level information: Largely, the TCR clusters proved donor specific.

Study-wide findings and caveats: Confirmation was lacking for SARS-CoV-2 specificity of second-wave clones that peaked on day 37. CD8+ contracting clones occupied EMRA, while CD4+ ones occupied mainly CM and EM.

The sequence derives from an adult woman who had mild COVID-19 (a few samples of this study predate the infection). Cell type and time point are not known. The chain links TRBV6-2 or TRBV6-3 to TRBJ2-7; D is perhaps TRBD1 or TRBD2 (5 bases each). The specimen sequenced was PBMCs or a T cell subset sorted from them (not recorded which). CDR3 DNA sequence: TGTGCCAGCAGTTACTCCGGGGTATCCAGGGCAGCCTCCTCCTACGAGCAGTACTTC. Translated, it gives CASSYSGVSRAASSYEQYF.